Listed below are T cell receptor beta chains from one sample, sequenced in a study of blood T cell repertoires in COVID-19. Assay used: immunoSEQ multiplex PCR; TCRdb lists only in-frame clones, some missing. The table lists over 250,000 clones, 86% of them singletons. Input material: peripheral blood. The source is a man aged 40-55 years who had recovered from COVID-19. Both conserved end residues are part of each CDR3. The D gene is left open where the match is weak. Some rows have no size entry. The others give once, few or many, or a class for an expanded clone.

>TRBJ2-7|TRBV7-9|few|.
TGTGCCAGCAGCCCCCGAGCCGGGAAATCCCTCTACGAGCAGTACTTC
CASSPRAGKSLYEQYF
>TRBJ1-2|TRBV28|.|.
TGTGCCAGCAGTTTGGGCCGATATGGCTACACCTTC
CASSLGRYGYTF
>TRBJ2-1|TRBV30|.|.
TGTGCCTGGACCAGGGGCTACAATGAGCAGTTCTTC
CAWTRGYNEQFF
>TRBJ1-1|TRBV19|.|.
TGTGCCAGTAGTATAGGGGGAGGGGCTGAAGCTTTCTTT
CASSIGGGAEAFF
>TRBJ2-2|TRBV6-2/TRBV6-3|.|TRBD2
TGTGCCAGCAGTTACTTCCAGCGGGGGGACACCGGGGAGCTGTTTTTT
CASSYFQRGDTGELFF
>TRBJ2-3|TRBV3-1/TRBV3-2|.|.
TGTGCCAGCACCCGGGGGGCTTTTACAGATACGCAGTATTTT
CASTRGAFTDTQYF
>TRBJ1-2|TRBV6-5|few|TRBD1
TGTGCCAGCAGTCTAGACAGGGGAATTGGCTACACCTTC
CASSLDRGIGYTF
>TRBJ1-2|TRBV7-9|.|.
TGTGCCAGCAGGTTCCAAACAGGTTATGGCTACACCTTC
CASRFQTGYGYTF
>TRBJ2-1|TRBV7-8|few|.
TGTGCCAGCAGCTCCCCGTGGCTCCCGTCCTACAATGAGCAGTTCTTC
CASSSPWLPSYNEQFF
>TRBJ2-2|TRBV5-1|.|.
TGCGCCAGCTCAGGGTGGGTTAACACCGGGGAGCTGTTTTTT
CASSGWVNTGELFF
>TRBJ2-3|TRBV19|once|.
TGTGCCAGTAGTTCTTTAGTAGGCGGGACGGGCACAGATACGCAGTATTTT
CASSSLVGGTGTDTQYF
>TRBJ1-1|TRBV24-1|once|.
TGTGCCACCAGTGATTTGCAGGGGATGGCTTTCTTT
CATSDLQGMAFF
>TRBJ2-7|TRBV28|.|.
TGTGCCAGCAGTTTCTCCAAGCGGGCAGTATCCTACGAGCAGTACTTC
CASSFSKRAVSYEQYF
>TRBJ2-1|TRBV4-3|.|TRBD2
TGCGCCAGCAGCCAAGAACTAGCGGGAAACATCGAATACAATGAGCAGTTCTTC
CASSQELAGNIEYNEQFF
>TRBJ1-4|TRBV27|.|TRBD1
TGTGCCAGCAGTCCCCGTGTTCCGGGACAGTTTAATGAAAAACTGTTTTTT
CASSPRVPGQFNEKLFF
>TRBJ2-1|TRBV9|.|.
TGTGCCAGCAGCGTAGCCGGGTTAAGCGATGAGCAGTTCTTC
CASSVAGLSDEQFF
>TRBJ2-2|TRBV10-1|.|TRBD2
TGCGCCGTCGATGCGGGGGACGGCACCGGGGAGCTGTTTTTT
CAVDAGDGTGELFF
>TRBJ2-7|TRBV27|.|TRBD1
TGTGCCAGCAGTTTATCCGGGACAGGGATCTACGAGCAGTACTTC
CASSLSGTGIYEQYF
>TRBJ2-1|TRBV5-6|.|TRBD1
TGTGCCAGCAGCTTGGATTACAGGGGCGTCGCATCGAATGAGCAGTTCTTC
CASSLDYRGVASNEQFF
>TRBJ1-2|TRBV7-8|.|TRBD1
TGTGCCAGCAGCCTAGGGACAGGGGGCGCGTATGGCTACACCTTC
CASSLGTGGAYGYTF
>TRBJ2-3|TRBV7-7|once|.
TGTGCCAGCAGCAGAACAGGGAACACAGATACGCAGTATTTT
CASSRTGNTDTQYF
>TRBJ1-2|TRBV5-1|.|.
TGCGCCAGCAGCTTGGTTGGCAGGGGAAGTGGTGTGAGTGGCTACACCTTC
CASSLVGRGSGVSGYTF
>TRBJ2-5|TRBV7-9|.|TRBD1
TGTGCCAGCAGTCATCGGGACAGGGGGGCCGAAGAGACCCAGTACTTC
CASSHRDRGAEETQYF
>TRBJ2-7|TRBV2|.|TRBD2
TGTGCCAGCATTGGGTACGCGGGAGGTCTATCCTACGAGCAGTACTTC
CASIGYAGGLSYEQYF
>TRBJ2-7|TRBV3-1/TRBV3-2|.|TRBD2
TGTGCCAGCAGCCAAAACGAGGCGGGGGTTAAGTACTTC
CASSQNEAGVKYF
>TRBJ2-7|TRBV10-3|.|TRBD2
TGTGCCATCGGGTCGGGGAGGGACGGACTAAGCGAGCAGTACTTC
CAIGSGRDGLSEQYF
>TRBJ2-3|TRBV5-1|.|TRBD2
TGCGCCAGCAGCTTGGGACTAGCGGGGGCCCGCACAGATACGCAGTATTTT
CASSLGLAGARTDTQYF
>TRBJ1-1|TRBV6-5|.|.
TGTGCCAGCAGTTCGACCTCTACCAGGGCGAACACTGAAGCTTTCTTT
CASSSTSTRANTEAFF
>TRBJ1-1|TRBV5-6|.|.
TGTGCCAGCAGCGGGGGGATCACGCCCTCTGAAGCTTTCTTT
CASSGGITPSEAFF
>TRBJ1-1|TRBV25-1|.|TRBD1
TGTGCCAGCAGTGAAGTCGGACAGGGAGGCACTGAAGCTTTCTTT
CASSEVGQGGTEAFF
>TRBJ2-5|TRBV13|once|TRBD2
TGTGCCAGCAGCATCGTTAGCGGGGGGGCGGAAGAGACCCAGTACTTC
CASSIVSGGAEETQYF
>TRBJ2-7|TRBV3-1/TRBV3-2|once|TRBD2
TGTGCCAGCAGCCAACTAGCGGGGGGGTTGGCCGAGCAGTACTTC
CASSQLAGGLAEQYF
>TRBJ2-7|TRBV7-2|.|TRBD2
TGTGCCAGCGGCACTGACGGGGGGGCGCGGGAGCAGTACTTC
CASGTDGGAREQYF
>TRBJ2-7|TRBV5-5|.|.
TGTGCCAGCAGACACGACAGAGATGGTTGGTACGAGCAGTACTTC
CASRHDRDGWYEQYF
>TRBJ2-7|TRBV11-1|.|TRBD2
TGTGCCAGCAGCAAAACTAGCGGTGGCTCCTACGAGCAGTACTTC
CASSKTSGGSYEQYF
>TRBJ2-6|TRBV9|.|TRBD1
TGTGCCAGCAGCGAGAGAAGACAGGGTGAAACTATGGGCTCTGGGGCCAACGTCCTGACTTTC
CASSERRQGETMGSGANVLTF
>TRBJ2-3|TRBV19|.|.
TGTGCCAGTAGTATAGAGTTTTTTCGCGGTGATACGCAGTATTTT
CASSIEFFRGDTQYF
>TRBJ2-3|TRBV9|.|.
TGTGCCAGCAATGAGAGGGGGAAGAGTGGCACAGATACGCAGTATTTT
CASNERGKSGTDTQYF
>TRBJ2-3|TRBV7-3|.|TRBD1
TGTGCCAGCAGCACCCATGACAGGGCTAGCACAGATACGCAGTATTTT
CASSTHDRASTDTQYF
>TRBJ1-2|TRBV19|.|.
TGTGCCAGTAGTTTTGCGGGGGGCTACACCTTC
CASSFAGGYTF
>TRBJ2-7|TRBV4-2|.|TRBD2
TGTGCCAGCTGGGGACTAGCGGGAGGAAAATACGAGCAGTACTTC
CASWGLAGGKYEQYF
>TRBJ2-7|TRBV7-9|.|.
TGTGCCAGCAGCCCGGGACAAAACTCCTACGAGCAGTACTTC
CASSPGQNSYEQYF
>TRBJ2-7|TRBV6-5|.|TRBD2
TGTGCCAGCAGTTACTCTAGCGGGGGCTACGAGCAGTACTTC
CASSYSSGGYEQYF
>TRBJ2-7|TRBV27|once|TRBD2
TGTGCCAGCAGTTTCCTCGGGCCACGGGGGGGCTCCTACGAGCAGTACTTC
CASSFLGPRGGSYEQYF
>TRBJ1-1|TRBV5-1|.|TRBD1
TGCGCCAGCAGCTTGGCCGGACAGGGGGCTATAGCTTTCTTT
CASSLAGQGAIAFF
>TRBJ2-3|TRBV5-1|.|.
TGCGCCAGCAGCTTGGTTTTAACAGCAAGCACAGATACGCAGTATTTT
CASSLVLTASTDTQYF
>TRBJ2-1|TRBV7-9|.|TRBD2
TGTGCCAGCAGCAAGATACTAGCGGGAGAGGACAATGAGCAGTTCTTC
CASSKILAGEDNEQFF
>TRBJ1-2|TRBV4-3|.|.
TGCGCCAGCAGCCAAGATGATTCCGGGCAGGGGAACTATGGCTACACCTTC
CASSQDDSGQGNYGYTF
>TRBJ1-2|TRBV18|.|TRBD1
TGTGCCAGCTCAGCCTGGACAGGAACCGGTAACTATGGCTACACCTTC
CASSAWTGTGNYGYTF
>TRBJ2-7|TRBV10-3|.|.
TGTGCCATCAGTGAGTCGGACAGTTACGAGCAGTACTTC
CAISESDSYEQYF
>TRBJ2-1|TRBV3-1/TRBV3-2|.|TRBD2
TGTGCCAGCAGCCAAGTCGGTAGCGGGAGAGTAGGTGAGCAGTTCTTC
CASSQVGSGRVGEQFF
>TRBJ1-2|TRBV12-2|.|.
TGTGCAAGTCGCTCAACCCAGGGGACAGAAGCTTCCGACTATGGCTACACCTTC
CASRSTQGTEASDYGYTF
>TRBJ1-4|TRBV18|.|.
TGTGCCAGCTCACCATCGGCCGCGGGGCGAAGGGAAAAACTGTTTTTT
CASSPSAAGRREKLFF
>TRBJ2-7|TRBV1|.|.
TGCACCAGCAGCCAAGCCGACAGTAATAACTCCTACGAGCAGTACTTC
CTSSQADSNNSYEQYF
>TRBJ1-1|TRBV19|.|.
TGTGCCAGTAAACAACAGGGAGACACTGAAGCTTTCTTT
CASKQQGDTEAFF
>TRBJ2-3|TRBV5-6|.|.
TGTGCCAGCAGTCCCGGGTGGGGGCGAAGCACAGATACGCAGTATTTT
CASSPGWGRSTDTQYF
>TRBJ2-1|TRBV2|.|.
TGTGCCAGCAGTGATCGTCTAGCGCCCAACAATGAGCAGTTCTTC
CASSDRLAPNNEQFF
>TRBJ1-4|TRBV7-8|.|TRBD1
TGTGCCAGCAGCCGGGACAGGGGGTATGAAAAACTGTTTTTT
CASSRDRGYEKLFF
>TRBJ2-7|TRBV24-1|.|.
TGTGCCACCAGTGACGGCTACGAGCAGTACTTC
CATSDGYEQYF